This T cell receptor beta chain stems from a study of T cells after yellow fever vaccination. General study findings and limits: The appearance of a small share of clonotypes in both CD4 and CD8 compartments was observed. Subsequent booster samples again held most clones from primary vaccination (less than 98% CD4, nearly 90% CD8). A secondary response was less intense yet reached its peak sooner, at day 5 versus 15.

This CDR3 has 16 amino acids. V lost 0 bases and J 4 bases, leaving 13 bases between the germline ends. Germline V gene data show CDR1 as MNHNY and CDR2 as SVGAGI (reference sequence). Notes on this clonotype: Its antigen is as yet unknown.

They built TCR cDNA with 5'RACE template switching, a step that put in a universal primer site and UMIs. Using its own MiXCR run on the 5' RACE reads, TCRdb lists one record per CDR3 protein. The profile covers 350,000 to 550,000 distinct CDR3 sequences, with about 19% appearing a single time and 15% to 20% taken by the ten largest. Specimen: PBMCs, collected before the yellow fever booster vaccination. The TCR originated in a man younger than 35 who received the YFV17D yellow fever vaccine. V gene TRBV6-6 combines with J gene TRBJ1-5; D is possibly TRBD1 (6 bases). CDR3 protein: CASSYSLKGGNQPQHF. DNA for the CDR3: TGTGCCAGCAGTTACTCGCTAAAAGGGGGAAATCAGCCCCAGCATTTT.